Listed below are T cell receptor beta chains from one sample, sequenced in a study of T cell repertoires in cytomegalovirus infection. No antigen is known for these receptors. TCRdb used MiXCR to reprocess the reads, holding one entry per CDR3 protein. The sample includes just under 500,000 distinct CDR3 sequences, 33% of them seen just once. Specimen: cultured PBMCs, collected from culture after CMV antigen stimulation. The receptors were sampled from a human donor in good health (CMV status not recorded). Some clones in this sample may be carry-over from other donors' samples. Both conserved end residues are trimmed from each CDR3. The order of the fields is J gene, V gene, CDR3 protein.

J: TRBJ1-2; V: TRBV4-2; CDR3: ASSQDAGANGYT
J: TRBJ2-7; V: TRBV10-3; CDR3: AISGGEGLSSYEQY
J: TRBJ1-2; V: TRBV7-2; CDR3: ASSLEYGRYGYT
J: TRBJ2-7; V: TRBV27; CDR3: ASSAQGLAGVQQY
J: TRBJ1-2; V: TRBV4-1; CDR3: ASSPGDRDTLYGYT
J: TRBJ1-4; V: TRBV20-1; CDR3: SARPWGQGVSANEKLF
J: TRBJ2-5; V: TRBV10-3; CDR3: AISESWSSGRETQY
J: TRBJ1-4; V: TRBV4-3; CDR3: ASSQDAGNWGEKLF
J: TRBJ1-6; V: TRBV7-2; CDR3: ASSSASGGDDSPLH
J: TRBJ1-2; V: TRBV7-7; CDR3: ASSLCDSPRANYGYT
J: TRBJ2-6; V: TRBV29-1; CDR3: SVEDLHGRGDGANVLT
J: TRBJ2-2; V: TRBV7-2; CDR3: ASSFSRTTGELF
J: TRBJ2-1; V: TRBV4-3; CDR3: ASSQVEGLAGVGNEQF
J: TRBJ2-7; V: TRBV28; CDR3: ASSFEGPGFDEQY
J: TRBJ2-3; V: TRBV12-3/TRBV12-4; CDR3: ARVSHHNGDTQY
J: TRBJ2-5; V: TRBV29-1; CDR3: SVGREQETQY
J: TRBJ2-7; V: TRBV6-2/TRBV6-3; CDR3: ASSSRGGLYEQY
J: TRBJ1-5; V: TRBV20-1; CDR3: SATDIDINQPQH
J: TRBJ2-3; V: TRBV18; CDR3: ASSPDPSKMGGNPGTDTQY
J: TRBJ2-1; V: TRBV7-2; CDR3: ASRRTGGEGEQF
J: TRBJ1-2; V: TRBV19; CDR3: ASSIGPMAAGYT
J: TRBJ2-1; V: TRBV10-3; CDR3: AAGTSGNNEQF
J: TRBJ2-1; V: TRBV27; CDR3: ASGFGQGGYNEQF
J: TRBJ2-1; V: TRBV20-1; CDR3: SAREGSGRPENEQF
J: TRBJ1-2; V: TRBV7-4; CDR3: ASSLDKGERLYGYT
J: TRBJ2-3; V: TRBV27; CDR3: ASTIRDGTPNAY
J: TRBJ2-5; V: TRBV4-1; CDR3: ASRQTGLAMETQY
J: TRBJ2-1; V: TRBV4-3; CDR3: ASSQDLVVYNEQF
J: TRBJ1-6; V: TRBV12-3/TRBV12-4; CDR3: ASTPDRSNSPLH
J: TRBJ2-7; V: TRBV7-2; CDR3: ASSLEEGLALYEQY
J: TRBJ2-1; V: TRBV7-2; CDR3: ASSLQTGGPYNEQF
J: TRBJ2-1; V: TRBV2; CDR3: ASSEVASGLHEQF
J: TRBJ1-1; V: TRBV5-1; CDR3: ASSRTGTGSQFAF
J: TRBJ2-2; V: TRBV28; CDR3: ASHELGGRGNTGELF
J: TRBJ1-5; V: TRBV6-1; CDR3: ASAANQPQH
J: TRBJ2-3; V: TRBV7-2; CDR3: ASSLPGQRDTQY
J: TRBJ2-1; V: TRBV20-1; CDR3: SAKSGTGGANEQF
J: TRBJ2-6; V: TRBV27; CDR3: ASSLLKPSGANVLT
J: TRBJ2-1; V: TRBV7-2; CDR3: ASSHGLRAAGGEQF
J: TRBJ1-6; V: TRBV5-4; CDR3: ASSSQRGSYNSPLH
J: TRBJ1-2; V: TRBV7-9; CDR3: ASRGPGVNYGYT
J: TRBJ2-6; V: TRBV7-2; CDR3: ASTLRSSSGANVLT
J: TRBJ1-6; V: TRBV27; CDR3: ASSLVPESGSPLH
J: TRBJ2-7; V: TRBV4-1; CDR3: ASSQGTGDPYEQY
J: TRBJ1-1; V: TRBV7-9; CDR3: ASSLAQGRTGGRNTEAF
J: TRBJ2-1; V: TRBV7-9; CDR3: ASSSRVINEQF
J: TRBJ2-1; V: TRBV5-1; CDR3: ASRTEAGVEQF
J: TRBJ1-5; V: TRBV28; CDR3: ASDRDSFNQPQH
J: TRBJ2-1; V: TRBV19; CDR3: ASSLPLAGVVNEQF
J: TRBJ2-3; V: TRBV10-3; CDR3: AISESRWETSGSSDTQY
J: TRBJ2-1; V: TRBV10-2; CDR3: ASRLAGDYYNEQF
J: TRBJ1-1; V: TRBV29-1; CDR3: SVVFRDRADEAF
J: TRBJ2-2; V: TRBV28; CDR3: ASSQWTGVGTGELF
J: TRBJ2-4; V: TRBV7-8; CDR3: ASSWTSGNDIQY
J: TRBJ2-7; V: TRBV18; CDR3: ASSPRRDNYEQY